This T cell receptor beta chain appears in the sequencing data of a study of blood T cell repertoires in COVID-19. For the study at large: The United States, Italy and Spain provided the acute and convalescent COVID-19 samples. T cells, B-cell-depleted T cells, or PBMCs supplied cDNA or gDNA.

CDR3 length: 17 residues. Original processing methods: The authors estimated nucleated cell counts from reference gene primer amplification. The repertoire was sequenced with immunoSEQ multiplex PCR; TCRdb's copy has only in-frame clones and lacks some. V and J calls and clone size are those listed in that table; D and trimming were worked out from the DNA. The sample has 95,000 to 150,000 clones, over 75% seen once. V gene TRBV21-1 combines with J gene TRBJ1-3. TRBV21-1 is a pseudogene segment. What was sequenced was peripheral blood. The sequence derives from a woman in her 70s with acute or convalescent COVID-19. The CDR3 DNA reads TGTGCCAGCAGCAAGTCCGGGGAGTATCCCTCTGGAAACACCATATATTTT. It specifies CASSKSGEYPSGNTIYF.